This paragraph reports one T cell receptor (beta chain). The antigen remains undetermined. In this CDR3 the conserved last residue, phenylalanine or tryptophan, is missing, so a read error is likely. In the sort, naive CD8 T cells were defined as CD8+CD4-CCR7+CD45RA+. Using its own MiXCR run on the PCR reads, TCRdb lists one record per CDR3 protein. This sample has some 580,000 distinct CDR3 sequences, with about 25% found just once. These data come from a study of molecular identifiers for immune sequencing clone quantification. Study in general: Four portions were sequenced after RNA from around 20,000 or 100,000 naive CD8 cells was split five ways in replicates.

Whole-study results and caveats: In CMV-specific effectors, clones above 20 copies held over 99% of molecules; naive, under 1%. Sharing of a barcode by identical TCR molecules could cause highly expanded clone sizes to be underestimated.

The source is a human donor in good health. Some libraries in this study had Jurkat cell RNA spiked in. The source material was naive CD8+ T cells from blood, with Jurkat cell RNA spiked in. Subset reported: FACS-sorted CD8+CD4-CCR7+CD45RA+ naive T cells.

Here the CDR3 reads CASSLPLAGVKTGELFS. The DNA for the CDR3 is TGTGCCAGCAGTCTCCCGCTAGCGGGAGTTAAAACCGGGGAGCTGTTTTCT. V and J are TRBV6-5 and TRBJ2-2, with TRBD2 matching over 10 bases. Germline V gives CDR1 MNHEY, CDR2 SVGAGI. Germline trimming cut 5 bases from V and 5 bases from J; bases unmatched to any gene: 11. The CDR3 consists of 17 residues.